What follows are 21 T cell receptor beta chains derived from one specimen sequenced in a study of T cell responses to AZD1222 COVID-19 vaccine. TCRdb's copy holds only in-frame clones and misses some; the assay was immunoSEQ multiplex PCR. The sample comprises more than 150,000 clones, over 80% of which are singletons, and under 11% rests with the top ten. Material: peripheral blood, obtained on day 0 of AZD1222 vaccination. These receptors came from an adult in good health.

The chain recombines TRBV6-1 with TRBJ2-7; D is uncertain. The CDR3 runs to 12 residues. The germline gives CDR1 MNHNS, CDR2 SASEGT. V was shortened by 2 bases and J by 0 bases, with 2 bases between the two germline ends. CDR3 sequence: CASSENSYEQYV. CDR3 bases: TGTGCCAGCAGTGAAAACTCCTACGAGCAGTACGTC.

V usage is TRBV4-3 and J usage is TRBJ2-7; 7 bases align to TRBD1. With V trimmed by 1 base and J by 1 base, 4 bases remained unmatched. CDR1 is LGHNA, CDR2 YSLEER, per germline. The CDR3 covers 15 residues. In DNA, the CDR3 is TGCGCCAGCAGCCAAGGACAGGGCACTTCCTACGAGCAGTACGTC. This gives the protein CASSQGQGTSYEQYV.

The chain recombines TRBV28 with TRBJ2-1, with D possibly matching TRBD2 (5 bases). The CDR3 loop spans 16 amino acids. V was pared by 5 bases and J by 1 base, with 15 bases between. The germline gives CDR1 MDHEN, CDR2 SYDVKM. CDR3 in DNA: TGTGCCAGCAGTGGGGTTTTCGCGGGTTCCTACAATGAGCAGTTCTTC. This sequence encodes CASSGVFAGSYNEQFF.

The genes are TRBV9 and TRBJ2-1, with D unresolved. Trimming shortened V by 3 bases and J by 1 base, and 8 bases separated the two germline ends. CDR1 SGDLS and CDR2 YYNGEE come from the germline V gene. The CDR3 contains 14 residues. The CDR3 loop is CASSEKGSYNEQFF. In nucleotides, the CDR3 is TGTGCCAGCAGCGAAAAGGGATCCTACAATGAGCAGTTCTTC.

The chain couples TRBV9 to TRBJ1-5; TRBD1 might be the D (5 bases). Per germline, CDR1 SGDLS and CDR2 YYNGEE. The V end was cut by 0 bases, the J end by 6 bases, with 7 bases between. The CDR3 runs 13 residues. In DNA, the CDR3 is TGTGCCAGCAGCGTAGGAGGGGTTCAGCCCCAGCATTTT. Translation: CASSVGGVQPQHF. Supplemented by reference TRBV9 and TRBJ1-5, the full variable domain reads DSGVTQTPKHLITATGQRVTLRCSPRSGDLSVYWYQQSLDQGLQFLIQYYNGEERAKGNILERFSAQQFPDLHSELNLSSLELGDSALYFCASSVGGVQPQHFGDGTRLSIL.

This chain links TRBV7-9 with TRBJ2-7; D not resolved. Germline CDR1 SEHNR, CDR2 FQNEAQ (reference sequence). The CDR3 length is 15 residues. V was clipped by 7 bases and J by 3 bases, with 19 bases between them. Written as DNA, the CDR3 is TGTGCCAGCACATCTTTCATCGGGCCAGGCTACGAGCAGTACTTC. It specifies CASTSFIGPGYEQYF.

This clone was observed a single time. This sequence joins TRBV9 and TRBJ2-2, with 12 nucleotides matching TRBD2. The V gene end was trimmed by 2 bases and the J gene end by 1 base; junction bases not matched to a gene: 12. The CDR3 covers 20 residues. Germline V gene data show CDR1 as SGDLS and CDR2 as YYNGEE. CDR3 sequence (DNA): TGTGCCAGCAGCGTGGGAGATGAGAGACTAGCGGGGGTGAACACCGGGGAGCTGTTTTTT. Its protein is CASSVGDERLAGVNTGELFF. The variable domain in full, completed from reference TRBV9 and TRBJ2-2, reads DSGVTQTPKHLITATGQRVTLRCSPRSGDLSVYWYQQSLDQGLQFLIQYYNGEERAKGNILERFSAQQFPDLHSELNLSSLELGDSALYFCASSVGDERLAGVNTGELFFGEGSRLTVL.

The rearrangement links TRBV10-3 to TRBJ2-1, with 11 positions matching TRBD2. Germline V gene sequence: CDR1 ENHRY, CDR2 SYGVKD. The CDR3 loop spans 15 amino acids. V shed 8 bases and J 6 bases; nucleotides not matched to a gene: 9. CDR3 sequence: CAILSGTSGINEQFF. The CDR3 region has the DNA TGTGCCATCTTGAGCGGGACTAGCGGTATCAATGAGCAGTTCTTC.

The chain joins TRBV5-8 to TRBJ1-1; D uncertain. The CDR3 loop spans 13 amino acids. CDR1 and CDR2 (germline): SGHTS, YDEGEE. Trimming removed 4 bases from V and 6 bases from J, with 13 bases in between. Here the CDR3 reads CASSPVSSAEAFF. CDR3 in DNA: TGTGCCAGCAGCCCAGTCAGTAGCGCTGAAGCTTTCTTT.

The V call is TRBV19, the J call TRBJ1-3; TRBD1 matches 8 bases. Germline V gene sequence: CDR1 LNHDA, CDR2 SQIVND (reference sequence). The V gene end was trimmed by 3 bases and the J gene end by 5 bases; junction bases not matched to a gene: 3. CDR3 length: 14 amino acids. CDR3 protein: CASSITGGRNTIYF. The CDR3 coding sequence is TGTGCCAGTAGTATCACAGGGGGGAGAAACACCATATATTTT.

The J gene is TRBJ1-6, the V gene TRBV7-2; D gene ambiguous. The germline gives CDR1 SGHTA, CDR2 FQGNSA. The CDR3 covers 14 residues. Trimming left V 8 bases short and J 0 bases short, with 8 bases between. The CDR3 DNA follows: TGTGCCAGCGGGGTGAGCTCCTATAATTCACCCCTCCACTTT. Its protein product is CASGVSSYNSPLHF.

The chain employs TRBV7-2 and TRBJ1-2; D is possibly TRBD1 (5 bases). Trimming stripped 3 bases from V and 4 bases from J, with 12 bases between. This CDR3 comprises 14 residues. Germline V gene lookup returns CDR1 SGHTA and CDR2 FQGNSA. CDR3 DNA: TGTGCCAGCAGCTTTGTGGAGGGGAGCTATGGCTACACCTTC. It specifies CASSFVEGSYGYTF.

J is TRBJ2-5 and V is TRBV6-4; 7 positions match TRBD2. Germline values: CDR1 MRHNA, CDR2 SNTAGT. J gave up 4 bases and V 10 bases, and 9 bases lay outside the gene matches. The CDR3 runs to 13 residues. The DNA for the CDR3 is TGTGCCAAAACCTTGCGGGAGACAGAGACCCAGTACTTC. It codes for CAKTLRETETQYF.

V gene TRBV5-4 combines with J gene TRBJ2-7; perhaps TRBD1 as D (5 bases). The CDR3 spans 13 residues. CDR1 and CDR2 (germline): SGHNT, YYREEE (reference sequence). The V and J ends lost 4 bases and 6 bases respectively, with 14 bases between them. In nucleotides, the CDR3 is TGTGCCAGCAGCCTCAAGGGGTATGCCGAGCAGTACTTC. It codes for CASSLKGYAEQYF.

The genes are TRBV7-6 and TRBJ2-3; 12 bases agree with TRBD2. This CDR3 region has 15 residues. Germline V lookup: CDR1 SGHVS, CDR2 FNYEAQ. Unmatched junction bases numbered 8, after V lost 5 bases and J lost 8 bases. The chain's CDR3 is CASSPSSGRGGTQYF. The CDR3 DNA follows: TGTGCCAGCAGCCCGTCTAGCGGGAGGGGTGGTACGCAGTATTTT.

In this sample, this clone turned up once. J is TRBJ1-1 and V is TRBV29-1, with 8 bases aligning to TRBD1. This CDR3 region has 13 residues. Trimming at V came to 6 bases and at J to 2 bases, leaving 5 bases not matched to a gene. From germline, CDR1 is SQVTM and CDR2 ANQGSEA. The CDR3 sequence: CSVRQGSNTEAFF. DNA for the CDR3: TGCAGCGTCCGACAGGGGTCTAACACTGAAGCTTTCTTT.

This chain uses TRBV5-6 with TRBJ2-7; D not resolved. CDR1 and CDR2 from the germline V gene are SGHDT and YYEEEE. This CDR3 is 14 amino acids long. The ends were cut back, 4 bases at V and 2 bases at J, with 13 bases in the middle. CDR3 coding DNA: TGTGCCAGCAGCATCTTAGGACGGACCTACGAGCAGTACGTC. Protein: CASSILGRTYEQYV.

The rearrangement uses TRBV5-1 and TRBJ2-5; D is undetermined. The CDR3 is 13 amino acids. V lost 1 base to trimming and J lost 3 bases, with 7 bases between them. The germline V gene encodes CDR1 SGHRS and CDR2 YFSETQ. The CDR3 protein is CASSLTGEETQYF. CDR3 sequence (DNA): TGCGCCAGCAGCTTGACCGGAGAAGAGACCCAGTACTTC.

This chain links TRBV19 with TRBJ2-1; 8 positions agree with TRBD1. The CDR3 has 15 amino acids. CDR1 is LNHDA and CDR2 is SQIVND in the germline V gene (reference sequence). After removal of 5 bases from V and 6 bases from J, the junction contained 9 bases not matched to a gene. CDR3 in amino acids: CASSLQGAVPNEQFF. The CDR3, as DNA: TGTGCCAGTAGTCTTCAGGGGGCCGTCCCCAATGAGCAGTTCTTC.

The chain recombines TRBV6-6 with TRBJ2-5; unclear D gene. This CDR3 is 11 amino acids long. V was pared by 5 bases and J by 7 bases, with 8 bases between. CDR1 and CDR2 from the germline V gene are MNHNY and SVGAGI (reference sequence). CDR3: CASSPLGTQYF. As DNA, the CDR3 is TGTGCCAGCAGTCCCCTTGGGACCCAGTACTTC.

This chain uses TRBV20-1 with TRBJ1-1; unclear D gene. Germline V lookup: CDR1 DFQATT, CDR2 SNEGSKA (reference sequence). The V and J ends lost 3 bases and 0 bases respectively, with 8 bases between them. This CDR3 spans 13 amino acids. The CDR3 DNA sequence: TGCAGTGCTAGTTGGCTGCTGAACACTGAAGCTTTCTTT. It specifies CSASWLLNTEAFF.